The clone carrying this TCR beta chain came up many times. Its antigen is unknown. These data originate in a study of metastatic and nonmetastatic thyroid tumors. Study in general: Malignant thyroid and benign thyroid patients provided blood and tumor or nodule tissue whose repertoires were compared.

The study's findings and limits: Patients with malignant thyroid tumors reportedly had significantly higher TCR beta diversity than those with benign nodules, in blood and tumor.

Authors' methods: The authors used CDR3 differences across clinicopathological groups to build a distant-metastasis classifier for papillary thyroid cancer. With MiXCR, TCRdb reprocessed the PCR reads. These V and J calls derive from TCRdb rather than the authors' analysis. Seen here are under 25,000 clones, 20% observed once, and the top ten hold around a quarter. Before thyroid surgery, none of the patients had received any treatment. The trim removed 2 bases at V and 4 bases at J, leaving 9 bases unmatched. The CDR3 has 16 residues. Germline V gene lookup returns CDR1 LGHDT and CDR2 YNNKEL (reference sequence).

This chain connects TRBV3-1 to TRBJ2-7; 9 bases are shared with TRBD1. The receptor's source is a female donor with papillary thyroid cancer or a benign thyroid nodule (not recorded which). Some clones in this sample may be carry-over from other donors' samples. The sample comprised blood. This CDR3 reads CASSQPSGTGRYEQYF. The CDR3 DNA reads TGTGCCAGCAGCCAACCCTCCGGGACAGGGAGGTACGAGCAGTACTTC.